This TCR beta chain was captured by sequencing in a study of blood T cell repertoires in COVID-19. The CDR3 extends over 13 amino acids. Looked up from germline, CDR1 is SGHRS and CDR2 is YFSETQ. V was trimmed by 0 bases and J by 7 bases, leaving 10 bases between them. Using immunoSEQ multiplex PCR, the repertoire was profiled, and TCRdb retains in-frame clones only, with some absent. The sample shows about 270,000 clones, roughly 88% of them seen only once. The clonotype originates from a woman of 80 years or more with COVID-19, enrolled during active disease. The chain links TRBV5-1 to TRBJ1-2; no firm D call. The specimen sequenced was peripheral blood. The CDR3 is CASSLGPNSGYTF. The CDR3 DNA reads TGCGCCAGCAGCTTGGGACCAAACAGTGGCTACACCTTC.